Following are 26 T cell receptor beta chains from one sample sequenced in a study of blood T cell repertoires in COVID-19. This table comes from immunoSEQ multiplex PCR, and its TCRdb copy is limited to in-frame clones, with some not included. The data contain about 35,000 clones, approximately 75% of them singletons. Source material: peripheral blood. Receptors originate from a human donor in a cohort sampled during active or convalescent COVID-19. The donor label of this sample is uncertain.

This chain links TRBV20-1 with TRBJ1-1; no reliable D call. Germline lookup yields CDR1 DFQATT and CDR2 SNEGSKA (reference sequence). Trimming pared 3 bases from V and 7 bases from J, leaving 9 bases between. This CDR3 is built from 11 residues. CDR3 nucleotides: TGCAGTGCTAGCCTACAGAGTGAAGCTTTCTTT. Translated: CSASLQSEAFF.

The chain couples TRBV7-8 to TRBJ2-3; 7 bases map to TRBD2. V lost 1 base and J lost 8; bases outside the gene matches: 9. Germline-derived CDR1 and CDR2 are SGHVS and FQNEAQ. CDR3 length equals 15 residues. CDR3 amino acids: CASSLGLAGSSTQYF. For the CDR3, the DNA is TGTGCCAGCAGCTTAGGACTAGCCGGCTCCAGTACGCAGTATTTT.

The genes are TRBV24-1 and TRBJ1-1, with TRBD1 as a possible D gene (5 bases). Germline V gene data show CDR1 as KGHDR and CDR2 as SFDVKD. The CDR3 runs 13 residues. V lost 2 bases and J lost 4, with 7 bases in between. The CDR3 loop reads CATSDSGRTEAFF. CDR3 nucleotide sequence: TGTGCCACCAGTGATTCAGGGCGCACTGAAGCTTTCTTT.

The chain couples TRBV5-1 to TRBJ2-7; 11 bases line up with TRBD1. V was pared by 4 bases and J by 2 bases, with 5 bases of the junction left unmatched. The CDR3 is 15 amino acids. The V gene's germline CDR1 is SGHRS and CDR2 YFSETQ. CDR3 in amino acids: CASSPDRGQAYEQYF. CDR3 nucleotide sequence: TGCGCCAGCAGCCCGGACAGGGGGCAAGCCTACGAGCAGTACTTC.

This chain links TRBV7-9 with TRBJ2-5; no reliable D call. The CDR3 has 12 residues. Germline V gives CDR1 SEHNR, CDR2 FQNEAQ (reference sequence). Trimming cost V 1 base and J 5 bases, with 5 bases left between them. CDR3 residues: CASSLVVETQYF. The CDR3 nucleotides read TGTGCCAGCAGCTTAGTCGTCGAGACCCAGTACTTC.

The chain uses TRBV11-3 and TRBJ2-7; 11 nucleotides line up with TRBD2. Looked up from germline, CDR1 is SGHNT and CDR2 is YENEEA. This CDR3 region has 15 residues. V lost 3 bases to trimming and J lost 1 base; unmatched junction nucleotides: 2. CDR3 amino acids: CASSLRLAGSYEQYF. Here the CDR3 DNA reads TGTGCCAGCAGCTTGAGACTAGCGGGATCCTACGAGCAGTACTTC.

The CDR3 region is CASSSTGMNTEAFF. The CDR3 nucleotides are TGTGCCAGCAGTTCGACAGGGATGAACACTGAAGCTTTCTTT. V gene TRBV28 combines with J gene TRBJ1-1; 7 nucleotides line up with TRBD1. CDR3 length: 14 residues. Germline lookup yields CDR1 MDHEN and CDR2 SYDVKM. J gave up 0 bases and V 4 bases, and 2 bases lay outside the gene matches.

The chain has TRBV11-2 and TRBJ2-7, with D tentatively TRBD2 (6 bases). Trimming cost V 0 bases and J 11 bases, with 14 bases left between them. The CDR3 totals 13 residues. In germline, CDR1 is SGHAT, CDR2 FQNNGV. CDR3 loop: CASSLDEAGHEYF. The DNA of the CDR3 is TGTGCCAGCAGCTTAGATGAGGCGGGGCATGAGTACTTC.

This sequence joins TRBV9 and TRBJ1-6; maybe TRBD1 (6 bases). The CDR3 loop spans 14 amino acids. V shed 4 bases and J shed 7 bases, with 12 bases lying between them. The germline V gene has CDR1 SGDLS and CDR2 YYNGEE. CDR3 residues: CASSSRTANSPLHF. CDR3 sequence (DNA): TGTGCCAGCAGCTCCCGGACAGCCAATTCACCCCTCCACTTT.

This sequence joins TRBV30 and TRBJ1-1; no definite D call. CDR1 is GTSNPN, CDR2 SVGIG, per germline (reference sequence). The CDR3 is 10 residues long. V shed 1 base and J shed 5 bases, with 2 bases lying between them. CDR3 in DNA: TGTGCCTGGAGTGCGACTGAAGCTTTCTTT. It yields the protein CAWSATEAFF. Combining the CDR3 with reference TRBV30 and TRBJ1-1 gives the whole variable domain SQTIHQWPATLVQPVGSPLSLECTVEGTSNPNLYWYRQAAGRGLQLLFYSVGIGQISSEVPQNLSASRPQDRQFILSSKKLLLSDSGFYLCAWSATEAFFGQGTRLTVV.

The CDR3 region is CATSGGQVLSSQYF. The CDR3 DNA reads as TGTGCTACCTCTGGGGGACAGGTCCTAAGCTCCCAGTACTTC. The gene calls are TRBV6-5 and TRBJ2-5; 8 bases align to TRBD1. The CDR3 runs to 14 residues. Germline-derived CDR1 and CDR2 are MNHEY and SVGAGI.

The rearrangement uses TRBV6-1 and TRBJ1-2, with a tentative D call TRBD1 (6 bases). V lost 0 bases and J 6 bases, leaving 14 bases between the germline ends. The CDR3 spans 15 residues. Germline V gene data show CDR1 as MNHNS and CDR2 as SASEGT. CDR3 nucleotides: TGTGCCAGCAGTGAAGCGATAGTGGCAGGGGATGGCTACACCTTC. Translated: CASSEAIVAGDGYTF.

This clone is a singleton in its sample. V and J are TRBV5-4 and TRBJ2-7; D may be TRBD1 (5 bases). Germline V gives CDR1 SGHNT, CDR2 YYREEE (reference sequence). The CDR3 has 14 amino acids. Trimming cost V 3 bases and J 0 bases, with 10 bases left between them. In nucleotides, the CDR3 is TGTGCCAGCAGCTCCGGACAAAACTCCTACGAGCAGTACTTC. Translated: CASSSGQNSYEQYF.

This clone showed up just once. V usage is TRBV19 and J usage is TRBJ2-7; D may be TRBD2 (5 bases). Germline lookup yields CDR1 LNHDA and CDR2 SQIVND (reference sequence). The CDR3 runs 13 residues. Trimming removed 4 bases from V and 0 bases from J, with 7 bases in between. Written as DNA, the CDR3 is TGTGCCAGTAGTAGGGGAGACTCCTACGAGCAGTACTTC. Protein sequence: CASSRGDSYEQYF.

The V and J genes are TRBV5-1 and TRBJ2-2, with a possible D match to TRBD1 (6 bases). V was clipped by 0 bases and J by 3 bases, with 12 bases between them. Germline values: CDR1 SGHRS, CDR2 YFSETQ. The CDR3 runs to 16 residues. CDR3 in amino acids: CASSLGQGLDTGELFF. In DNA, the CDR3 is TGCGCCAGCAGCTTGGGTCAGGGGTTAGACACCGGGGAGCTGTTTTTT.

The CDR3 loop is CASSSVRDTQYF. The CDR3 nucleotides are TGTGCCAGCAGCTCTGTCCGGGATACGCAGTATTTT. The gene calls are TRBV7-2 and TRBJ2-3; D unclear. CDR3 length equals 12 residues. Germline values: CDR1 SGHTA, CDR2 FQGNSA. V dropped 4 bases and J dropped 6 bases, with 8 bases sitting between them.

This clone was observed a few times. One end of the junction is discordant with germline, which a read error may explain. V usage is TRBV7-2 and J usage is TRBJ2-7; possible D gene TRBD2, 6 bases. The CDR3 is made up of 13 amino acids. Germline V CDR1 and CDR2: SGHTA, FQGNSA. The CDR3 DNA reads as TGTGCCAGCAGCCCCGCCTTTGGCGGGAAGCCGGCATTC. Its protein product is CASSPAFGGKPAF.

The gene calls are TRBV5-1 and TRBJ1-4; D may be TRBD1 (6 bases). The CDR3 contains 15 residues. The V and J ends lost 4 bases and 6 bases respectively, with 16 bases between them. Looked up from germline, CDR1 is SGHRS and CDR2 is YFSETQ. The CDR3 sequence: CASSATGREDEKLFF. Written as DNA, the CDR3 is TGCGCCAGCAGCGCAACAGGGAGAGAAGATGAAAAACTGTTTTTT.

V gene TRBV19 combines with J gene TRBJ2-2, with TRBD1 identical over 8 bases. Germline loops: CDR1 LNHDA, CDR2 SQIVND (reference sequence). Trimming took 4 bases from V and 4 from J; bases not matched to a gene: 2. This CDR3 spans 14 amino acids. The CDR3 loop is CASSKTGATGELFF. The DNA of the CDR3 is TGTGCCAGTAGTAAGACAGGGGCCACCGGGGAGCTGTTTTTT. The whole variable domain, filled in from reference TRBV19 and TRBJ2-2, reads DGGITQSPKYLFRKEGQNVTLSCEQNLNHDAMYWYRQDPGQGLRLIYYSQIVNDFQKGDIAEGYSVSREKKESFPLTVTSAQKNPTAFYLCASSKTGATGELFFGEGSRLTVL.

The chain employs TRBV9 and TRBJ2-7, with TRBD1 as a possible D gene (6 bases). The CDR3 is made up of 17 amino acids. Germline CDR1 SGDLS, CDR2 YYNGEE. The ends were cut back, 4 bases at V and 0 bases at J, with 20 bases in the middle. The CDR3 nucleotides are TGTGCCAGCAGCTCTCTTAAAGGGACATCTAGCTCCTACGAGCAGTACTTC. This codes for CASSSLKGTSSSYEQYF.

This clone has only a few counts. The chain carries TRBV6-2 or TRBV6-3 and TRBJ2-1, with D possibly being TRBD2 (6 bases). Looked up from germline, CDR1 is MNHEY and CDR2 is SVGEGT. The CDR3 runs to 13 residues. Trimming shortened V by 2 bases and J by 9 bases, and 11 bases separated the two germline ends. In DNA, the CDR3 is TGTGCCAGCAGTTACGGGGGGTTATCTGAGCAGTTCTTC. It yields the protein CASSYGGLSEQFF.

This chain uses TRBV6-5 with TRBJ1-5; D gene unclear. V lost 11 bases and J 9 bases, leaving 17 bases between the germline ends. The CDR3 runs to 12 residues. In germline, CDR1 is MNHEY, CDR2 SVGAGI. DNA for the CDR3: TGTGCCTATACGAGGTGCACCAGGCCCCAGCATTTT. Protein: CAYTRCTRPQHF.

The genes are TRBV6-1 and TRBJ2-3; D perhaps matches TRBD2 (7 bases). The CDR3 is made up of 16 amino acids. The germline gives CDR1 MNHNS, CDR2 SASEGT. V lost 3 bases and J 1 base, leaving 14 bases between the germline ends. CDR3 sequence: CASSEPGGRRTDTQYF. As DNA, the CDR3 is TGTGCCAGCAGTGAGCCCGGGGGGCGTCGCACAGATACGCAGTATTTT.

V is TRBV11-2 and J is TRBJ2-7, with a tentative D call TRBD1 (6 bases). Germline CDR1 SGHAT, CDR2 FQNNGV. Trimming cost V 3 bases and J 8 bases, with 11 bases left between them. The CDR3 contains 12 residues. CDR3 sequence reads: CASSLSRGQQYF. The CDR3 DNA sequence: TGTGCCAGCAGCTTGTCCAGGGGCCAGCAGTACTTC.

The V call is TRBV20-1, the J call TRBJ2-7, with a weak D call TRBD2 (6 bases). V lost 3 bases and J lost 0, with 15 bases in between. Germline-derived CDR1 and CDR2 are DFQATT and SNEGSKA (reference sequence). The CDR3 loop spans 15 amino acids. The CDR3 protein is CSASIGGESSYEQYF. CDR3 in DNA: TGCAGTGCTAGTATAGGCGGGGAGAGCTCCTACGAGCAGTACTTC.

The chain has TRBV11-2 and TRBJ2-1, with unresolved D. The CDR3 contains 11 residues. Germline V gene data show CDR1 as SGHAT and CDR2 as FQNNGV. The V end lost 3 bases, the J end lost 10 bases, and 7 bases lay between the germline ends. The CDR3 nucleotides are TGTGCCAGCAGCTTTGGGCTGGAGCAGTTCTTC. The encoded protein is CASSFGLEQFF.